The rows below give T cell receptor beta chains drawn from one sample of a study of beta chain features in type 1 diabetes. TCRdb keeps only in-frame clones here, not all; method: immunoSEQ multiplex PCR. Among about 650,000 clones, about an eighth were seen once, and the ten largest hold around 0.12%. Source material: naive CD4+ T cells from blood. The source is a man aged 25-45 years with type 1 diabetes. The CDR3 runs from the conserved cysteine through the conserved F or W.

V gene: TRBV29-1; CDR3 protein: CSARTGPGNTIYF
V gene: TRBV14; CDR3 protein: CASSQVENYGYTF
V gene: TRBV7-9; CDR3 protein: CASGLKELFF
V gene: TRBV2; CDR3 protein: CASREGNAGELFF
V gene: TRBV28; CDR3 protein: CASRAQGASEKLFF
V gene: TRBV5-1; CDR3 protein: CASSFPTGELFF
V gene: TRBV25-1; CDR3 protein: CASSERVVGANVLTF
V gene: TRBV4-3; CDR3 protein: CASSQEDHSYEQYF
V gene: TRBV9; CDR3 protein: CASSVGVSSDEQYF
V gene: TRBV7-2; CDR3 protein: CASIPLGDPTDTQYF
V gene: TRBV15; CDR3 protein: CATSQDGGGAVSPLHF
V gene: TRBV27; CDR3 protein: CASSSITSTDTQYF
V gene: TRBV7-9; CDR3 protein: CASSPGWNEQYF
V gene: TRBV30; CDR3 protein: CAWSKLAGGTDTQYF
V gene: TRBV7-6; CDR3 protein: CASSPTGPLNIQYF
V gene: TRBV7-9; CDR3 protein: CASSLGRDNEQFF
V gene: TRBV13; CDR3 protein: CASSTQGNYGYTF
V gene: TRBV18; CDR3 protein: CASSPRETQYF
V gene: TRBV4-2; CDR3 protein: CASSQDFRLAGVIADTQYF
V gene: TRBV4-2; CDR3 protein: CASSQRDRDEQYF
V gene: TRBV18; CDR3 protein: CASSSRDSGDEQFF
V gene: TRBV5-1; CDR3 protein: CASSLELLPGNEKLFF
V gene: TRBV6-5; CDR3 protein: CASSRTGGTEAFF
V gene: TRBV7-6; CDR3 protein: CASSLVTTETQYF
V gene: TRBV9; CDR3 protein: CASSVDQGMNTEAFF
V gene: TRBV5-6; CDR3 protein: CASSRRGTYNEQFF
V gene: TRBV27; CDR3 protein: CASSLEAWGETQYF
V gene: TRBV6-5; CDR3 protein: CASRSTSGEQYF
V gene: TRBV5-4; CDR3 protein: CASSLPLDTQYF
V gene: TRBV7-9; CDR3 protein: CASSTRAAKETQYF
V gene: TRBV7-9; CDR3 protein: CASSARGDQPQHF
V gene: TRBV12-5; CDR3 protein: CASGLVHGTGELFF
V gene: TRBV27; CDR3 protein: CASSLSSGGNQPQHF
V gene: TRBV9; CDR3 protein: CASSVEQWGDYGYTF
V gene: TRBV28; CDR3 protein: CASSLGQSYGYTF
V gene: TRBV23-1; CDR3 protein: CASDDRVSNTGELFF
V gene: TRBV6-1; CDR3 protein: CASSVAGATDTQYF
V gene: TRBV14; CDR3 protein: CASSHSYEQYF
V gene: TRBV18; CDR3 protein: CASSLRENYGYTF
V gene: TRBV19; CDR3 protein: CASSIDLWNSPLHF
V gene: TRBV5-1; CDR3 protein: CASSGPSVRRQGGLSEQFF
V gene: TRBV18; CDR3 protein: CASSPSGTGDNEQFF
V gene: TRBV29-1; CDR3 protein: CSVGWDSGNTIYF
V gene: TRBV5-1; CDR3 protein: CASSVSGGATDTQYF
V gene: TRBV18; CDR3 protein: CASSPPTSYEQYF
V gene: TRBV4-1; CDR3 protein: CASSQSPPGGNNEQFF
V gene: TRBV9; CDR3 protein: CASSVASGENTGELFF
V gene: TRBV19; CDR3 protein: CASSIGNSILTDTQYF
V gene: TRBV20-1; CDR3 protein: CSARGPYEQYF
V gene: TRBV9; CDR3 protein: CASSPGQGIGGYTF
V gene: TRBV30; CDR3 protein: CAWNPGTRGSGELFF
V gene: TRBV9; CDR3 protein: CASSVGVSSYNEQFF
V gene: TRBV19; CDR3 protein: CASSFQGHTEAFF
V gene: TRBV27; CDR3 protein: CASKQGNQPQHF
V gene: TRBV5-1; CDR3 protein: CASSSGGGETQYF
V gene: TRBV18; CDR3 protein: CASSQGVGRSPLHF
V gene: TRBV7-6; CDR3 protein: CASSSQQGLDTEAFF
V gene: TRBV7-2; CDR3 protein: CASSLTESYEQYF
V gene: TRBV6-1; CDR3 protein: CASKISGVSEQFF
V gene: TRBV19; CDR3 protein: CASSPGLAGGLETQYF